This TCR beta chain was captured by sequencing in a study of cytomegalovirus exposure and HLA in healthy donors. The study, taken as a whole, reports: In a later analysis, HLA-associated beta chains showed higher expansion and lower generation probabilities than comparable chains. Productive rates of about 87% or about 30% were seen for most TCR beta V segments in an earlier analysis. Associated with HLA alleles at 0.05 false discovery rate in a later analysis were 17,000 or so TCR beta sequences. Several of the most significant clusters appeared, in a later analysis, to be linked to common viral pathogens.

The trim removed 4 bases at V and 4 bases at J, leaving 4 bases unmatched. This CDR3 contains 14 residues. CDR1 is LGHNA, CDR2 YSLEER, per germline. Primers: 60 Vbeta forward and 13 Jbeta reverse. Generated by immunoSEQ multiplex PCR, the TCRdb table keeps only in-frame clones and is missing some. This table holds over 130,000 clones, roughly four fifths found once. This clone was seen only a few times. Its antigen remains unidentified. Sequencing was performed on PBMCs. The chain is built from TRBV4-3 and TRBJ2-7; 10 bases match TRBD2. This receptor was identified in a male donor in good health and CMV-seronegative. DNA for the CDR3: TGCGCCAGCAGCCGTCTAGCGGGAGATTACGAGCAGTACTTC. Translated: CASSRLAGDYEQYF.